Each of the 2 T cell receptor beta chains below was sequenced from the same sample in a study of T cells in Graves' hyperthyroidism and ophthalmopathy. Regions amplified from RNA transcripts were the TCR beta CDR3 regions. HTBI primers were used for first-round RT-PCR of the TCR CDR3. TCRdb reprocessed the multiplex PCR reads with MiXCR, giving one entry per CDR3 protein. Of fewer than 400,000 distinct CDR3 sequences in the sample, 16% were seen once. Specimen: blood. These receptors were obtained from a man aged 25-40 years with Graves' hyperthyroidism.

The chain recombines TRBV28 with TRBJ2-7, with 9 bases that match TRBD1. The length of the CDR3 is 14 residues. Germline lookup yields CDR1 MDHEN and CDR2 SYDVKM. The junction had 9 bases not matched to a gene; V was cut back by 5 bases and J by 7 bases. CDR3 nucleotide sequence: TGTGCCAGCAGTCCTCGGACAGGGGATTGGGAGCAGTACTTC. This encodes CASSPRTGDWEQYF.

The sample holds a few counts of this clonotype. The chain couples TRBV18 to TRBJ2-3; 11 bases line up with TRBD2. Germline CDR1 KGHSH, CDR2 LQKENI. This CDR3 is 17 amino acids long. V trimming: 3 bases; J trimming: 2 bases; junction bases outside the gene matches: 7. CDR3 DNA sequence: TGTGCCAGCTCACCGGCGACTAGCGGGACCTACACAGATACGCAGTATTTT. Protein: CASSPATSGTYTDTQYF.